This entry features one TCR beta chain sequence. The multiple sclerosis control group comprised treatment-naive patients with stable or active relapsing-remitting disease. Negative isolation yielded CD4+ and CD8+ T cells, and FACS enriched TEMRA cells. The data belong to a study of CD8 T cells in Susac syndrome. Germline lookup yields CDR1 MDHEN and CDR2 SYDVKM. With 7 bases clipped from V and 5 bases from J, the junction kept 10 bases outside the gene matches. CDR3 length: 14 residues. Roughly 0.45 to 1 ug RNA was reverse transcribed with random hexamers. Amplification of TCR beta CDR3 spanned 54 Vbeta and 13 Jbeta via immunoSEQ multiplex PCR. TCRdb reanalysed the immunoSEQ multiplex PCR reads using MiXCR and keeps one entry per CDR3 protein. This sample yields 330,000 or so distinct CDR3 sequences, of which 70% to 90% are seen a single time; 0.2% to 0.25% belongs to the top ten.

This chain links TRBV28 with TRBJ2-7; 8 positions match TRBD1. The sample comprised CD8+ T cells from PBMCs. The clonotype was recovered from a human donor with multiple sclerosis. CDR3 residues: CASTLGQGKDEQYF. The CDR3 DNA reads as TGTGCCAGCACCCTCGGACAGGGAAAAGACGAGCAGTACTTC.